This T cell receptor beta chain was sequenced in a study of blood T cell repertoires in COVID-19. CDR1 is SGHTA and CDR2 is FQGTGA in the germline V gene. V shed 0 bases and J shed 5 bases, with 13 bases lying between them. This CDR3 is 15 amino acids long. The table came from immunoSEQ multiplex PCR; TCRdb's copy has only in-frame clones and leaves some out. The table records around 300,000 clones, about nine tenths of them present only once. The receptor comes from a woman aged 40 to 49 with acute or convalescent COVID-19. The sequenced sample consisted of peripheral blood. The V call is TRBV7-3, the J call TRBJ1-2, with D hard to call. DNA for the CDR3: TGTGCCAGCAGCTTAACAGCCGGGTCTAGGTATGGCTACACCTTC. Translation gives CASSLTAGSRYGYTF. The variable domain in full, with the rest retrieved from reference TRBV7-3 and TRBJ1-2, is GAGVSQTPSNKVTEKGKYVELRCDPISGHTALYWYRQSLGQGPEFLIYFQGTGAADDSGLPNDRFFAVRPEGSVSTLKIQRTERGDSAVYLCASSLTAGSRYGYTFGSGTRLTVV.